One sample yielded the 3 T cell receptor beta chains listed below, sequenced in a study of T cell repertoires in cytomegalovirus infection. TCRdb called the reads again in MiXCR, with one record for every CDR3 protein. Altogether about 440,000 distinct CDR3 sequences are present, 30% to 40% being singletons, with the ten largest covering around 13%. Sequenced: PBMCs. The origin of the receptors is a human donor in good health (CMV status not recorded). Some clones in this sample may be carry-over from other donors' samples.

This clonotype was seen only a few times. Since a much larger clone is just one base distant, this may be a read error. CDR3 protein: CASSRSNTEAFF. CDR3 sequence (DNA): TGTGCCAGTAGTAGGTCGAACACTGAAGCTTTCTTT. The chain is built from TRBV19 and TRBJ1-1; D is unclear. Trimming took 4 bases from V and 1 from J, leaving 4 bases between them. The CDR3 is made up of 12 amino acids. Germline loops: CDR1 LNHDA, CDR2 SQIVND (reference sequence).

This clonotype has more than one count but fewer than ten. Its ends do not fully match the called genes, so a read error is possible. This chain connects TRBV19 to TRBJ1-1, with D uncertain. The CDR3 loop spans 11 amino acids. CDR1 is LNHDA, CDR2 SQIVND, per germline (reference sequence). The CDR3 DNA reads TGTGCCAGTAGTACTGGCACGGAAGTTTTCTTT. Translating gives CASSTGTEVFF.

This clonotype has just a few counts. The gene calls are TRBV5-4 and TRBJ2-7; 7 nucleotides align to TRBD2. This CDR3 has 14 residues. Unmatched junction bases numbered 11, after V lost 4 bases and J lost 7 bases. The germline gives CDR1 SGHNT, CDR2 YYREEE (reference sequence). CDR3 in amino acids: CASSGRGSEGEQYF. The CDR3 coding sequence is TGTGCCAGCAGCGGCCGCGGGAGTGAGGGGGAGCAGTACTTC.